This record concerns one T cell receptor beta chain sequence. Its antigen is not identified. Trimming took off 5 bases at V and 0 bases at J, with 11 bases between the two ends. CDR1 is MNHNY, CDR2 SVGAGI, per germline (reference sequence). This CDR3 spans 15 amino acids. The data are from a study of cytomegalovirus exposure and HLA in healthy donors. Use of 60 Vbeta and 13 Jbeta primers characterized the PCR. Produced via immunoSEQ multiplex PCR; TCRdb's table is partial and in-frame only. The top ten hold approximately 4% of the sample, which has approximately 160,000 clones, roughly 80% seen once. Study observations and caveats: When presence/absence was analysed, sequencing depth was taken to be roughly uniform across donors. The listing of roughly 160 TCR beta chains classed them as cytomegalovirus-associated. No immune exposure information besides CMV serostatus was available.

The TCR was taken from a man over 45 in good health and CMV-seropositive. Sequenced input: PBMCs. This chain uses TRBV6-6 with TRBJ1-3, with D possibly TRBD1 on 6 matching bases. The CDR3 here is CASSPTGPSGNTIYF. The DNA of the CDR3 is TGTGCCAGCAGTCCGACAGGTCCCTCTGGAAACACCATATATTTT.